This T cell receptor (beta chain) originates from a study of shared clonotypes between healthy human individuals. Study at large: For every donor, three CD4 naive, three CD4 memory, two CD8 naive and one CD8 memory plates were used.

TCRdb keeps only in-frame clones here, not all; method: immunoSEQ multiplex PCR. Seen here are over 850,000 clones, 75% to 85% observed once, and the top ten hold around 0.6%. Trimming took 4 bases from V and 6 from J, leaving 7 bases between them. Looked up from germline, CDR1 is ENHRY and CDR2 is SYGVKD. The CDR3 totals 12 residues. The sample was memory CD4+ T cells from PBMCs. Documented subset: CD45RA-negative fraction. The V call is TRBV10-3, the J call TRBJ2-1; no definite D call. The receptor was derived from a young man in good health. Some clones in this sample may be carry-over from other donors' samples. The CDR3 sequence: CAISAGPNEQFF. The CDR3 DNA follows: TGTGCCATCAGTGCGGGCCCCAATGAGCAGTTCTTC.